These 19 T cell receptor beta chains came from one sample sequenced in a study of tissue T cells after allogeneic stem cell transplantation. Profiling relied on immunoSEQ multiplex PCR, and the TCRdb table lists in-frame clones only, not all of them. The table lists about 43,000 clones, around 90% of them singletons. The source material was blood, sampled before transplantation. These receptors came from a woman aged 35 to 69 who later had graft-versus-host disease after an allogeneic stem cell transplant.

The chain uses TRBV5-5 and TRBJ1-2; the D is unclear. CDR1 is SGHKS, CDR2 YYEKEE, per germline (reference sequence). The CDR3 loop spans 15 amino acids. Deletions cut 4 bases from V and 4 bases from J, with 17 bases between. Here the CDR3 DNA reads TGTGCCAGCAGCCCCGGTAGAGGACGGGGCTATGGCTACACCTTC. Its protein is CASSPGRGRGYGYTF.

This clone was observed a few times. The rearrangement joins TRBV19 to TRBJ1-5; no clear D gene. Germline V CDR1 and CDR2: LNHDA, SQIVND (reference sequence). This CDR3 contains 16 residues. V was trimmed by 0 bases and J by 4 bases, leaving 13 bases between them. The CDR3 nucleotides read TGTGCCAGTAGTATAGATCTATCGGGGATGAATCAGCCCCAGCATTTT. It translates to CASSIDLSGMNQPQHF.

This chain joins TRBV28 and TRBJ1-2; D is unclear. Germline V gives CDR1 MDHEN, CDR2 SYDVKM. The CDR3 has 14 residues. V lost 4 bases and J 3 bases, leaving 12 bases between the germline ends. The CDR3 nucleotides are TGTGCCAGCAGTTCATTCATGAGGGACTATGGCTACACCTTC. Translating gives CASSSFMRDYGYTF.

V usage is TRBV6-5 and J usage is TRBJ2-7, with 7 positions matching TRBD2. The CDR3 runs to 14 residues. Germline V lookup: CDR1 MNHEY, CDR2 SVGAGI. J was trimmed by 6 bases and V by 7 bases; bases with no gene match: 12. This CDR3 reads CASKSAGDMAEQYF. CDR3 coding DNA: TGTGCCAGCAAATCGGCGGGAGATATGGCCGAGCAGTACTTC.

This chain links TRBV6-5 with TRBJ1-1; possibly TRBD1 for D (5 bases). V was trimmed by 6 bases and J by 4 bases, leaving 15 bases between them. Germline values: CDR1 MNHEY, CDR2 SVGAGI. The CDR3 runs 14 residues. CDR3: CASSPRGSATEAFF. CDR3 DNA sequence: TGTGCCAGCAGCCCACGGGGGTCCGCCACTGAAGCTTTCTTT.

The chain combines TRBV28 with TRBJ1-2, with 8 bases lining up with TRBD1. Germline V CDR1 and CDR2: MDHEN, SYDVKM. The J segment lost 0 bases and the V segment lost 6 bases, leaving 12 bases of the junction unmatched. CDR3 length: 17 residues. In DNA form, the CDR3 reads TGTGCCAGCAGACCTTCCCTCGGACAGGGCTCTAACTATGGCTACACCTTC. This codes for CASRPSLGQGSNYGYTF.

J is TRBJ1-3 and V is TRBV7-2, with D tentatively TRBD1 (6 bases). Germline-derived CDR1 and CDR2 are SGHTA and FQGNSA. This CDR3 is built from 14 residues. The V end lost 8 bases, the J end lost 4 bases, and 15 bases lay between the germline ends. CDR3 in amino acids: CASAAGAAGNTIYF. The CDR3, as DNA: TGTGCCAGCGCTGCGGGGGCAGCCGGAAACACCATATATTTT.

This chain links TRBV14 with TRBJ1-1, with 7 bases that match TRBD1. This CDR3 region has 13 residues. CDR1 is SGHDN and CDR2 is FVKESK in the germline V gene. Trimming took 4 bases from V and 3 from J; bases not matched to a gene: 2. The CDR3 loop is CASSRDRDTEAFF. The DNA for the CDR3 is TGTGCCAGCAGCCGCGACAGGGACACTGAAGCTTTCTTT.

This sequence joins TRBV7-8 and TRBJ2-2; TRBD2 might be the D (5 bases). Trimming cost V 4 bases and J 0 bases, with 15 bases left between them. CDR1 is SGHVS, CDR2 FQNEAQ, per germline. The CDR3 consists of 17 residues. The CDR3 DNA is TGTGCCAGCAGCTCGTTTTGGGGAGCATCGAACACCGGGGAGCTGTTTTTT. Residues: CASSSFWGASNTGELFF. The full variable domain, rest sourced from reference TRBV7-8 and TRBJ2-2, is GAGVSQSPRYKVAKRGQDVALRCDPISGHVSLFWYQQALGQGPEFLTYFQNEAQLDKSGLPSDRFFAERPEGSVSTLKIQRTQQEDSAVYLCASSSFWGASNTGELFFGEGSRLTVL.

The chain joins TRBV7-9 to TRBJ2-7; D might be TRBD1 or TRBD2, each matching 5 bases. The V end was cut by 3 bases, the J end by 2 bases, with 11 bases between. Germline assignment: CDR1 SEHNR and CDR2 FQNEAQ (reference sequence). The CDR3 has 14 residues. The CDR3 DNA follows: TGTGCCAGCAGCTTCCGGGACGGTCCCTACGAGCAGTACTTC. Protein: CASSFRDGPYEQYF.

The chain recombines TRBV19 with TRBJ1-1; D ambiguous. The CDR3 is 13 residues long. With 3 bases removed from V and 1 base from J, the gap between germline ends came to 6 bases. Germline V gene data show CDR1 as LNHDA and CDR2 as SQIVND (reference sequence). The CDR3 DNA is TGTGCCAGTAGTATCCCCAGGAACACTGAAGCTTTCTTT. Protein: CASSIPRNTEAFF.

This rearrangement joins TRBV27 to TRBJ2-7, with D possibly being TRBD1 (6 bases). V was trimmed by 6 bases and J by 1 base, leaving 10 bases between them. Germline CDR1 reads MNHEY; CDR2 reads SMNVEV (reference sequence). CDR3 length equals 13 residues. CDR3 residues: CASSRGVSYEQYF. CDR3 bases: TGTGCCAGCAGCAGGGGAGTGTCCTACGAGCAGTACTTC.

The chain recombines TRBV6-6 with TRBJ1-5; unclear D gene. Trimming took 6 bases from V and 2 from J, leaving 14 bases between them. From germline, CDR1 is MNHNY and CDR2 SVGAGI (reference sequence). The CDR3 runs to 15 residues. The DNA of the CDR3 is TGTGCCAGCAGCCCCATTGGGAGGGGCAATCAGCCCCAGCATTTT. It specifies CASSPIGRGNQPQHF.

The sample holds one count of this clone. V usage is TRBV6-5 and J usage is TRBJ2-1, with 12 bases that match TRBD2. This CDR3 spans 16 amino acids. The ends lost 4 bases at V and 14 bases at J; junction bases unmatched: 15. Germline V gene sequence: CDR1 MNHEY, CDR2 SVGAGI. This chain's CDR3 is CASSSLGASGRALEFF. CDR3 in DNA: TGTGCCAGCAGTTCCTTAGGGGCTAGCGGGAGGGCCCTTGAGTTCTTC.

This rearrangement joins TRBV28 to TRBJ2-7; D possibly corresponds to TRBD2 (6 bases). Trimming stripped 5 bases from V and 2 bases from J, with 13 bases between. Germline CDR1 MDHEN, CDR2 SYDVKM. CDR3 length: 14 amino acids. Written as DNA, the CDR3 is TGTGCCAGCAGTCCCAGGGACTCTGCCTACGAGCAGTACTTC. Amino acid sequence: CASSPRDSAYEQYF.

CDR3 sequence reads: CASSYVSGDNQPQHF. In DNA, the CDR3 is TGTGCCAGCAGTTACGTTTCCGGGGATAATCAGCCCCAGCATTTT. The chain is built from TRBV6-5 and TRBJ1-5; D uncertain. This CDR3 contains 15 residues. Germline CDR1 reads MNHEY; CDR2 reads SVGAGI. Trimming took off 2 bases at V and 4 bases at J, with 12 bases between the two ends.

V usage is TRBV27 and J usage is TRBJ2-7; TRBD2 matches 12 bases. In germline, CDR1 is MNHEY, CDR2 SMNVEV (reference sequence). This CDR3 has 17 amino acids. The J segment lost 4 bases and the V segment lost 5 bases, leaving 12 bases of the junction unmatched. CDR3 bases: TGTGCCAGCAGTCCCATTCAGACTAGCGGGAGTCATTACGAGCAGTACTTC. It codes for CASSPIQTSGSHYEQYF.

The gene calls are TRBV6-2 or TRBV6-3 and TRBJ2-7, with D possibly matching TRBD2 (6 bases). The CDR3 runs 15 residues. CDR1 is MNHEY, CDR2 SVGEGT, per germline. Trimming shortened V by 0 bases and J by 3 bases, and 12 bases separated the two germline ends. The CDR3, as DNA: TGTGCCAGCAGTTACTCAGGGCGGGACTTCTACGAGCAGTACTTC. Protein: CASSYSGRDFYEQYF.

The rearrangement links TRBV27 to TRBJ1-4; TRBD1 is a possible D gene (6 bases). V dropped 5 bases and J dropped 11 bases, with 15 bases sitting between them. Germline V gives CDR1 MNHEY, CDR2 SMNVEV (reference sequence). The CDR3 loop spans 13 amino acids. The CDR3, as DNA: TGTGCCAGCAGTCCAACAGGGTCGGGGAAACTGTTTTTT. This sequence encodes CASSPTGSGKLFF.